This TCR beta chain was captured by sequencing in a study of cytomegalovirus exposure and HLA in healthy donors. Study-level findings and limits: Specific recognition of CMV antigens was confirmed in vitro for a few chains (all CMV-associated). Reported results showed that the classifier diagnosed cytomegalovirus status with high specificity and sensitivity.

The CDR3 consists of 15 residues. V lost 6 bases and J lost 6; bases outside the gene matches: 10. Germline CDR1 reads SGHRS; CDR2 reads YFSETQ. Profiling relied on immunoSEQ multiplex PCR, and the TCRdb table lists in-frame clones only, not all of them. There are about 55,000 clones in the sample; around nine tenths occur only once, and about 3% lies in the top ten. Concerning this clone: Its specificity is not known.

The sequenced sample was PBMCs. The receptor's source is a man younger than 35 in good health and CMV-seronegative. The rearrangement links TRBV5-1 to TRBJ2-3; 10 nucleotides agree with TRBD1. CDR3 loop: CASKLRQGAGDTQYF. The CDR3 DNA follows: TGCGCCAGCAAGTTGCGACAGGGGGCCGGGGATACGCAGTATTTT.